A selection of T cell receptor beta chains follows, all from one sample in a study of blood T cells in healthy people across ages. TCRdb reanalysed the 5' RACE reads using MiXCR and keeps one entry per CDR3 protein. Counted here are around 650,000 distinct CDR3 sequences, roughly 41% occurring once; the ten biggest clones make up 25% to 35%. Sequencing was carried out using blood. The receptor source for this set is a man older than 75 in good health. Each CDR3 is given with its conserved first and last residue. Fields, in order: V gene, J gene, CDR3 protein.

V gene: TRBV24-1
J gene: TRBJ2-7
CDR3 protein: CATSDRDESYEQYF

V gene: TRBV20-1
J gene: TRBJ1-3
CDR3 protein: CSARSPILSRDTIYF

V gene: TRBV4-3
J gene: TRBJ2-3
CDR3 protein: CASSQRGGGAKDTQYF

V gene: TRBV12-3/TRBV12-4
J gene: TRBJ1-3
CDR3 protein: CASSRLDGSGNTIYF

V gene: TRBV2
J gene: TRBJ2-6
CDR3 protein: CASSVTSGANVLTF

V gene: TRBV9
J gene: TRBJ2-5
CDR3 protein: CASSPPIEDYQQETQYF

V gene: TRBV9
J gene: TRBJ2-5
CDR3 protein: CASSVGVGFQETQYF

V gene: TRBV6-2/TRBV6-3
J gene: TRBJ2-1
CDR3 protein: CASRTRRGTYEQFF

V gene: TRBV9
J gene: TRBJ2-7
CDR3 protein: CASSVTGGNEQYF

V gene: TRBV20-1
J gene: TRBJ1-6
CDR3 protein: CGKTGTYNSPLHF

V gene: TRBV11-1
J gene: TRBJ1-4
CDR3 protein: CASSRQSEEKLFF

V gene: TRBV6-5
J gene: TRBJ2-5
CDR3 protein: CASSYGLTGQETQYF

V gene: TRBV7-2
J gene: TRBJ2-1
CDR3 protein: CASSKRARDGVYNEQFF

V gene: TRBV10-1
J gene: TRBJ2-3
CDR3 protein: CASSEPPGTQYF

V gene: TRBV7-2
J gene: TRBJ2-6
CDR3 protein: CASSGTGRHGANVLTF

V gene: TRBV5-6
J gene: NA
CDR3 protein: CASRELAGGKGYEQYF

V gene: TRBV9
J gene: TRBJ1-4
CDR3 protein: CASSPYGRTNEKLFF

V gene: TRBV10-3
J gene: TRBJ1-2
CDR3 protein: CAISGQGYGYTF

V gene: TRBV9
J gene: TRBJ2-2
CDR3 protein: CASSVVGETVTGELFF

V gene: TRBV15
J gene: TRBJ2-1
CDR3 protein: CATSRAFSGRGNEQFF

V gene: TRBV4-1
J gene: TRBJ2-3
CDR3 protein: CASSPQVLAGAADTQYF

V gene: TRBV7-2
J gene: TRBJ2-7
CDR3 protein: CASSWDRGQEQYF

V gene: TRBV7-2
J gene: TRBJ2-7
CDR3 protein: CASSLAPGDTYEQYF

V gene: TRBV6-5
J gene: TRBJ2-7
CDR3 protein: CASSLGTPGSYEQYF

V gene: TRBV10-3
J gene: TRBJ2-1
CDR3 protein: CAISGGGNEQFF

V gene: TRBV14
J gene: TRBJ2-3
CDR3 protein: CASSPGASLDTQYF

V gene: TRBV6-6
J gene: TRBJ1-5
CDR3 protein: CASSILGSGDWNQPQHF

V gene: TRBV7-2
J gene: TRBJ2-3
CDR3 protein: CASSLGQGSDTQYF

V gene: TRBV19
J gene: TRBJ2-1
CDR3 protein: CASSLSNRGNEQFF

V gene: TRBV6-6
J gene: NA
CDR3 protein: CASSYLEGAAYEQYF

V gene: TRBV2
J gene: TRBJ2-7
CDR3 protein: CASSGTGGAQYF

V gene: TRBV7-8
J gene: TRBJ2-5
CDR3 protein: CASSTRDRESETQYF

V gene: TRBV5-8
J gene: TRBJ1-5
CDR3 protein: CASSLDGVLSNQPQHF

V gene: TRBV11-2
J gene: TRBJ2-1
CDR3 protein: CASSSRDRGFRNEQFF

V gene: TRBV12-3/TRBV12-4
J gene: TRBJ2-7
CDR3 protein: CASSLTAGPVYEQYF

V gene: TRBV2
J gene: TRBJ2-7
CDR3 protein: CASLEGFSYEQYF

V gene: TRBV10-3
J gene: TRBJ2-7
CDR3 protein: CAISEPRALSYEQYF

V gene: TRBV20-1
J gene: NA
CDR3 protein: CSARDLAGPGEQYF

V gene: TRBV4-1
J gene: TRBJ2-3
CDR3 protein: CASSQDGGDTDTQYF

V gene: TRBV20-1
J gene: TRBJ2-4
CDR3 protein: CSARDYSGRPKVKNIQYF

V gene: TRBV5-1
J gene: TRBJ1-1
CDR3 protein: CASSLANGLNTEAFF

V gene: TRBV7-2
J gene: TRBJ2-7
CDR3 protein: CASSLQSAAGGEQYF

V gene: TRBV29-1
J gene: TRBJ2-1
CDR3 protein: CSVEPRGGDPRDEQFF

V gene: TRBV20-1
J gene: TRBJ2-5
CDR3 protein: CSARDGQKWETQYF

V gene: TRBV5-1
J gene: TRBJ2-1
CDR3 protein: CASSLGAEYNEQFF

V gene: TRBV20-1
J gene: TRBJ1-2
CDR3 protein: CSARGTNRGYGYTF

V gene: TRBV5-1
J gene: TRBJ2-3
CDR3 protein: CASSSKHTGGVTDTQYF

V gene: TRBV12-3/TRBV12-4
J gene: TRBJ1-2
CDR3 protein: CASGPHFRAGDGYTF

V gene: TRBV28
J gene: TRBJ2-1
CDR3 protein: CASRLAGADEQFF

V gene: TRBV9
J gene: TRBJ2-5
CDR3 protein: CASSVVGRGTQYF

V gene: TRBV20-1
J gene: TRBJ1-4
CDR3 protein: CSAISWGQINEKLFF

V gene: TRBV20-1
J gene: TRBJ2-5
CDR3 protein: CSARVANEQYF

V gene: TRBV30
J gene: TRBJ2-3
CDR3 protein: CAWSRVAQSTDTQYF

V gene: TRBV20-1
J gene: TRBJ1-5
CDR3 protein: CSARGGRDLGSNQPQHF

V gene: TRBV10-2
J gene: TRBJ2-5
CDR3 protein: CASSESAGGGQETQYF

V gene: TRBV7-3
J gene: TRBJ2-1
CDR3 protein: CASGGGGPRNEQFF

V gene: TRBV9
J gene: TRBJ1-5
CDR3 protein: CASSVGEGLSNQPQHF

V gene: TRBV7-2
J gene: TRBJ2-3
CDR3 protein: CASSVQGQGLGTQYF